This T cell receptor (beta chain) was recorded in a study of shared clonotypes between healthy human individuals. General study findings and limits: The study found about 5% of naive CD4 clonotypes shared across a few donors.

Details on this clone: Its antigen is undetermined.

In the authors' workflow: From ImmunoSEQ came sequences covering only the junction and carrying no quality scores, so filtering differed. Method: immunoSEQ multiplex PCR; TCRdb's copy keeps in-frame clones and lacks some. V, J and clone size were drawn from that table, and D and trimming were deduced from the DNA. The sample contains millions of clones, roughly 92% of which appear only once. Germline lookup yields CDR1 SGHNT and CDR2 YENEEA. This CDR3 region has 12 residues. V gave up 2 bases and J gave up 3 bases, with 4 bases separating them. Partitioning of CD4+ cells yielded a CD45RA+ naive subset and a CD45RA-negative memory subset.

The chain combines TRBV11-3 with TRBJ1-1; D gene uncertain. The sequenced material came from naive CD4+ T cells sorted from blood. Subset given: CD45RA+ positively selected. This clonotype originated in a man aged 18-30 years in good health. This chain's CDR3 is CASSLKDTEAFF. The DNA of the CDR3 is TGTGCCAGCAGCTTAAAGGACACTGAAGCTTTCTTT.